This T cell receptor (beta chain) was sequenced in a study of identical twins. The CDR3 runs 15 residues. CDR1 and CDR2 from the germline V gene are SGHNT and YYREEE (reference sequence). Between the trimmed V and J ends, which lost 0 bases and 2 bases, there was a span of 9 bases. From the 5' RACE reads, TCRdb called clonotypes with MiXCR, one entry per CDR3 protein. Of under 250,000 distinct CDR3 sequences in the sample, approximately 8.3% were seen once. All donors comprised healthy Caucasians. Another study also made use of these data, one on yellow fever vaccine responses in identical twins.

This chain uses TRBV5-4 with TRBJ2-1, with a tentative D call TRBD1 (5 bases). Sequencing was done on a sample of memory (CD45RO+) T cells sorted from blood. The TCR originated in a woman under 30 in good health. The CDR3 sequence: CASSLDQGTYNEQFF. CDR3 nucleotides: TGTGCCAGCAGCTTGGATCAGGGCACCTACAATGAGCAGTTCTTC.